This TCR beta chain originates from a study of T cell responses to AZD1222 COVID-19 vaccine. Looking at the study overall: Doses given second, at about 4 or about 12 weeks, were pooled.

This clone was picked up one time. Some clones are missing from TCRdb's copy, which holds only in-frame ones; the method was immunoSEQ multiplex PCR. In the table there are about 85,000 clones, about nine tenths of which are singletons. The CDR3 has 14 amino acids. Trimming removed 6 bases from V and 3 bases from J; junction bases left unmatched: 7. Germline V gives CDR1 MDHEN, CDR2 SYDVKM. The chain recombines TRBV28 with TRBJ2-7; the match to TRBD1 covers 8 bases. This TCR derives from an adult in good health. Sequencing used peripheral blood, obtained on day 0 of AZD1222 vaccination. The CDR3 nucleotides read TGTGCCAGCAGGCTACAGGGGGTCCGCTACGAGCAGTACTTC. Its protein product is CASRLQGVRYEQYF.